These 21 T cell receptor beta chains came from one sample sequenced in a study of T cell clonality in common variable immunodeficiency. TCRdb's copy holds only in-frame clones and misses some; the assay was immunoSEQ multiplex PCR. The sample is made up of tens of thousands of clones, none counted only once. Sequenced material: peripheral blood mononuclear cells. The receptors here all came from a person between 18 and 69 years old in good health.

This clone came up many times. Sequencing ends 3 residues short of the CDR3 end; the germline J gene provides the rest. The chain carries TRBV19 and TRBJ1-1; maybe TRBD1 (5 bases). The CDR3 extends over 13 amino acids. Germline assignment: CDR1 LNHDA and CDR2 SQIVND (reference sequence). The CDR3 loop is CASSTPGGGEAFF. CDR3 DNA, as far as it was read: TGTGCCAGTAGTACCCCCGGTGGGGGGGAA.

This clone was picked up many times. The sequenced fragment ends 3 residues before the CDR3 boundary, so the rest is inferred from the germline J gene. The J gene is TRBJ2-7, the V gene TRBV20-1; weak D call: TRBD2 (5 bases). V was trimmed by 2 bases and J by 4 bases, leaving 12 bases between them. Germline assignment: CDR1 DFQATT and CDR2 SNEGSKA (reference sequence). The CDR3 has 13 residues. The CDR3 sequence is CSARNSRGYEQYF. The DNA read from the CDR3 is TGCAGTGCTAGAAATTCACGCGGGTACGAG.

This clone was counted ten times or more. The read halts 3 residues ahead of the CDR3 end, with the missing end drawn from the germline J gene. The chain employs TRBV29-1 and TRBJ2-7; D is perhaps TRBD1 (6 bases). V was trimmed by 5 bases and J by 0 bases, leaving 8 bases between them. The V gene's germline CDR1 is SQVTM and CDR2 ANQGSEA. CDR3 length: 12 amino acids. CDR3 DNA, as far as it was read: TGCAGCGTTACGGACAGCTCCTACGAG. It translates to CSVTDSSYE. The complete CDR3 reads CSVTDSSYEQYF.

This clone appeared many times. The CDR3 end lies 3 residues beyond the end of the read and is filled in from the germline J gene. J is TRBJ2-3 and V is TRBV20-1; 8 bases align to TRBD2. Germline CDR1 DFQATT, CDR2 SNEGSKA (reference sequence). V gave up 6 bases and J gave up 4 bases; unmatched junction bases: 9. The CDR3 extends over 14 amino acids. The DNA read from the CDR3 is TGCAGTGCCCCTGCGGGAGGAGAAGCAGATACG. Protein sequence: CSAPAGGEADT. In full, the CDR3 is CSAPAGGEADTQYF.

This clone has ten or more counts. The read halts 3 residues ahead of the CDR3 end, with the missing end drawn from the germline J gene. This chain joins TRBV14 and TRBJ1-1; TRBD1 agrees at 12 bases. Trimming cost V 4 bases and J 5 bases; bases outside gene matches: 11. The germline V gene has CDR1 SGHDN and CDR2 FVKESK. The CDR3 is made up of 17 amino acids. CDR3 protein: CASSPRDRGLLRTEAFF. The sequenced CDR3 bases are TGTGCCAGCAGCCCACGGGACAGGGGGCTACTGAGGACTGAA.

This clone has ten or more counts. The read ends 3 residues early relative to the CDR3; the germline J gene fills the gap. The chain is built from TRBV14 and TRBJ2-7, with 9 nucleotides matching TRBD2. Losses at the gene ends were 2 bases for V and 2 bases for J; bases not matched to a gene: 1. From germline, CDR1 is SGHDN and CDR2 FVKESK. The CDR3 contains 14 residues. CDR3 DNA (partial): TGTGCCAGCAGCCAACTAGCGGGACCCTACGAG. Translation gives CASSQLAGPYE. The whole CDR3 sequence is CASSQLAGPYEQYF.

This clone was observed many times. The sequence runs out 3 residues before the end of the CDR3; the remainder is reconstructed from the germline J gene. V and J are TRBV7-2 and TRBJ2-7; D gene uncertain. The CDR3 contains 13 residues. V was clipped by 5 bases and J by 0 bases, with 8 bases between them. The germline CDR1 and CDR2 sequences are SGHTA and FQGNSA. CDR3 sequence: CASSVPSSYEQYF. Partial CDR3 DNA: TGTGCCAGCAGCGTTCCCAGCTCCTACGAG. Full variable domain (outside the CDR3, taken from reference TRBV7-2 and TRBJ2-7): GAGVSQSPSNKVTEKGKDVELRCDPISGHTALYWYRQSLGQGLEFLIYFQGNSAPDKSGLPSDRFSAERTGGSVSTLTIQRTQQEDSAVYLCASSVPSSYEQYFGPGTRLTVT.

This clone was detected ten times or more. The sequenced fragment ends 3 residues before the CDR3 boundary, so the rest is inferred from the germline J gene. The V gene is TRBV5-6, the J gene TRBJ1-2, with 7 bases that match TRBD1. There are 15 residues in the CDR3. Germline lookup yields CDR1 SGHDT and CDR2 YYEEEE. The V gene end was trimmed by 4 bases and the J gene end by 2 bases; junction bases not matched to a gene: 8. Here the CDR3 reads CASSPQDRSNYGYTF. CDR3 DNA, as far as it was read: TGTGCCAGCAGCCCCCAGGACAGGAGCAACTATGGC.

This clone was detected many times. The CDR3 end is not reached by the read, which stops 3 residues before it; the germline J gene fills it in. The chain joins TRBV5-1 to TRBJ2-7; no reliable D call. Germline V gene sequence: CDR1 SGHRS, CDR2 YFSETQ. This CDR3 spans 14 amino acids. V shed 2 bases and J shed 3 bases, with 12 bases lying between them. CDR3 DNA, as far as it was read: TGCGCCAGCAGCTTAGGCAGGATCGGCTACGAG. Translated, it gives CASSLGRIGYE. The complete CDR3 reads CASSLGRIGYEQYF.

This clone was observed a few times. With the read ending 3 residues before the CDR3 end, the germline J gene is used to fill in that end. The chain has TRBV11-1 and TRBJ1-6, with 8 positions matching TRBD1. Germline CDR1 is SGHAT and CDR2 is FQDESV (reference sequence). This CDR3 contains 14 residues. The ends lost 4 bases at V and 8 bases at J; junction bases unmatched: 4. The part of the CDR3 DNA that was read is TGTGCCAGCAGCTGGGACAGGTCAGATTCACCC. Encoded protein: CASSWDRSDSP. The full CDR3 sequence reads CASSWDRSDSPLHF.

CDR3 protein: CASSESGRTNEKLFF. The covered CDR3 bases are TGTGCCAGCAGTGAATCTGGCAGGACTAATGAAAAA. The chain is built from TRBV25-1 and TRBJ1-4; D gene uncertain. The read comes to an end 3 residues before the CDR3 does, leaving the germline J gene to fill in the end. The V gene lost 1 base and the J gene lost 2 bases, with 8 bases spanning the gap. Germline CDR1 reads MGHDK; CDR2 reads SYGVNS. The CDR3 runs 15 residues.

Ten or more counts support this clone. The read stops 3 residues short of the end of the CDR3; the missing end is completed from the germline J gene. The chain recombines TRBV7-2 with TRBJ1-2; 7 bases are a match to TRBD1. The length of the CDR3 is 13 residues. Germline V gene data show CDR1 as SGHTA and CDR2 as FQGNSA. The trim removed 5 bases at V and 3 bases at J, leaving 3 bases unmatched. The covered CDR3 bases are TGTGCCAGCAGCATAACAGGGGACTATGGC. This translates into CASSITGDYG. The full CDR3 reads CASSITGDYGYTF. The entire variable domain, with the rest obtained from reference TRBV7-2 and TRBJ1-2, is as follows: GAGVSQSPSNKVTEKGKDVELRCDPISGHTALYWYRQSLGQGLEFLIYFQGNSAPDKSGLPSDRFSAERTGGSVSTLTIQRTQQEDSAVYLCASSITGDYGYTFGSGTRLTVV.

This clone was counted ten times or more. The CDR3 region is CAISESNSKAEAFF. CDR3 bases read: TGTGCCATCAGTGAGTCGAATAGTAAAGCTGAA. V is TRBV10-3 and J is TRBJ1-1; D gene unclear. The DNA ends 3 residues before the CDR3 does, and the rest of the CDR3 is filled in from the germline J gene. The CDR3 spans 14 residues. V lost 0 bases and J lost 6, with 11 bases in between. Germline V gene lookup returns CDR1 ENHRY and CDR2 SYGVKD.

This clone was counted a few times. The read terminates 3 residues ahead of where the CDR3 ends, so the germline J gene completes it. The chain joins TRBV30 to TRBJ1-4; maybe TRBD1 (6 bases). Trimming removed 3 bases from V and 3 bases from J, with 11 bases in between. CDR3 length: 14 amino acids. Germline-derived CDR1 and CDR2 are GTSNPN and SVGIG (reference sequence). CDR3 protein: CAWSRQEPNEKLFF. The part of the CDR3 DNA that was read is TGTGCCTGGAGCCGACAGGAGCCTAATGAAAAA.

Turning to this clone: From the germline J gene comes the end of the CDR3, since the read stops 3 residues before it. The rearrangement uses TRBV20-1 and TRBJ2-1; 7 bases fit TRBD2. There are 20 residues in the CDR3. Germline values: CDR1 DFQATT, CDR2 SNEGSKA (reference sequence). V lost 4 bases to trimming and J lost 1 base; unmatched junction nucleotides: 22. The CDR3 bases that were read are TGCAGTGCTACACCGGGGGTGTCGGGAGGAACCAGTCTATCCTACAATGAG. Its translation is CSATPGVSGGTSLSYNE. The whole CDR3 region reads CSATPGVSGGTSLSYNEQFF.

This clone was seen many times. The observed sequence ends 3 residues before the CDR3 terminus, with the missing tail filled in from the germline J gene. The chain combines TRBV14 with TRBJ2-7; TRBD2 aligns across 14 bases. CDR1 and CDR2 (germline): SGHDN, FVKESK. The V and J ends lost 4 bases and 4 bases, in that order; junction bases with no gene match: 18. This CDR3 is 20 amino acids long. The CDR3 spells CASSRGPYPGLAGDLYEQYF. The CDR3 bases that were read are TGTGCCAGCAGCCGGGGGCCTTATCCGGGACTAGCGGGAGATCTGTACGAG.

This clone was picked up many times. Coverage ceases 3 residues before the CDR3 finishes, and the germline J gene fills in the end. The chain has TRBV5-4 and TRBJ2-3, with 10 bases fitting TRBD1. The CDR3 covers 14 residues. Germline V lookup: CDR1 SGHNT, CDR2 YYREEE (reference sequence). The sequenced part of the CDR3 DNA is TGTGCCAGCAGTCGACAGGGGGCGGTGGAGACG. It yields the protein CASSRQGAVET. The entire CDR3 protein reads CASSRQGAVETQYF. The full variable domain, rest sourced from reference TRBV5-4 and TRBJ2-3, is ETGVTQSPTHLIKTRGQQVTLRCSSQSGHNTVSWYQQALGQGPQFIFQYYREEENGRGNFPPRFSGLQFPNYSSELNVNALELDDSALYLCASSRQGAVETQYFGPGTRLTVL.

This clone has at least ten counts. The missing CDR3 end, 3 residues past where the read stops, is filled in from the germline J gene. The rearrangement joins TRBV20-1 to TRBJ1-5; perhaps TRBD1 as D (5 bases). CDR3 length: 14 amino acids. Germline V gives CDR1 DFQATT, CDR2 SNEGSKA (reference sequence). CDR3 in amino acids: CSPGGSGSNQPQHF. The part of the CDR3 DNA that was read is TGCAGCCCCGGGGGAAGTGGGAGCAATCAGCCC.

The sample holds many counts of this clone. The read halts 3 residues ahead of the CDR3 end, with the missing end drawn from the germline J gene. The chain is built from TRBV4-2 and TRBJ2-7; 8 bases fit TRBD1. Germline V gene data show CDR1 as LGHNA and CDR2 as YNFKEQ. V was clipped by 2 bases and J by 4 bases; unmatched bases: 4. This CDR3 is 14 amino acids long. The sequenced CDR3 bases are TGTGCCAGCAGCCAACCGGACAGGGCTTACGAG. Its protein is CASSQPDRAYE. The entire CDR3 protein reads CASSQPDRAYEQYF.

There are many counts of this clone. The CDR3 end falls 3 residues outside the read, so it is completed with the germline J gene. The chain employs TRBV2 and TRBJ2-1; D possibly corresponds to TRBD1 (5 bases). This CDR3 comprises 12 residues. CDR1 and CDR2 from the germline V gene are SNHLY and FYNNEI. Trimming stripped 4 bases from V and 4 bases from J, with 5 bases between. CDR3 in amino acids: CASSGQYNEQFF. The DNA read from the CDR3 is TGTGCCAGCAGTGGACAGTACAATGAG.

Ten or more counts support this clone. The read finishes 3 residues shy of the CDR3 end, and the germline J gene is used to complete it. The rearrangement joins TRBV5-1 to TRBJ2-1; the D gene is possibly TRBD1 (5 bases). The CDR3 loop spans 17 amino acids. The V end lost 1 base, the J end lost 0 bases, and 14 bases lay between the germline ends. CDR1 and CDR2 from the germline V gene are SGHRS and YFSETQ. CDR3 DNA, as far as it was read: TGCGCCAGCAGCTTGAGGACAACAACGAGCTCCTACAATGAG. It is translated as CASSLRTTTSSYNE. The whole CDR3 reads CASSLRTTTSSYNEQFF.